This note documents a single T cell receptor beta chain sequence. Its target is unknown. The entry originates in a study of post-analysis software for immune sequencing data. The CDR3 has 13 amino acids. Germline CDR1 is SGHTA and CDR2 is FQGTGA. V gave up 8 bases and J gave up 2 bases, with 12 bases separating them. Unique-molecular-identifier-tagged TCR beta cDNA libraries were used. Some 500,000 cDNA molecules were obtained per 1 to 10 million input T cells. From the PCR reads, TCRdb called clonotypes with MiXCR, one entry per CDR3 protein. In the table there are roughly 430,000 distinct CDR3 sequences, 30% to 40% of which are singletons. Points from the study as a whole: Patients used a handful of TRBV segments, including TRBV5-6, TRBV5-1 and TRBV20-1, more often than controls. Relative to controls, patients with multiple sclerosis showed significantly lower normalized Chao1 diversity.

The receptor was isolated from a girl aged 2 to 10 with multiple sclerosis. V usage is TRBV7-3 and J usage is TRBJ2-5; D not resolved. The sequenced material came from blood. The CDR3 DNA reads TGTGCCAGCTCTCGATCTGATCAAGAGACCCAGTACTTC. Translated, it gives CASSRSDQETQYF.